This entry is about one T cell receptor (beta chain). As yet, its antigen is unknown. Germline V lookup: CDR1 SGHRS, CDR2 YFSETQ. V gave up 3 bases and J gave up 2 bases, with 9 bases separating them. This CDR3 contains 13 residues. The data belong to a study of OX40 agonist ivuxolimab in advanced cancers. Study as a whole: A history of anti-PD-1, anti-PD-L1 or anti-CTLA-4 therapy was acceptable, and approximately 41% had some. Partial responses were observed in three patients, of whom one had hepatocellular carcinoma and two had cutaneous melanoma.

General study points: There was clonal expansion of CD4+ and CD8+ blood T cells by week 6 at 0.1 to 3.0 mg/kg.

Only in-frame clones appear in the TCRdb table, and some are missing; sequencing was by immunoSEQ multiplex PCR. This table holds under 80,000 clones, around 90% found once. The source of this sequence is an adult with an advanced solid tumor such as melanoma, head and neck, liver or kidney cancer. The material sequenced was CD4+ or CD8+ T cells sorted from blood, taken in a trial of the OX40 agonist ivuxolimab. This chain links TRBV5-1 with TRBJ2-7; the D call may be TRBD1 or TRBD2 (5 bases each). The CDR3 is CASSSGRTYEQYF. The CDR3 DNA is TGCGCCAGCAGCTCGGGACGGACCTACGAGCAGTACTTC.